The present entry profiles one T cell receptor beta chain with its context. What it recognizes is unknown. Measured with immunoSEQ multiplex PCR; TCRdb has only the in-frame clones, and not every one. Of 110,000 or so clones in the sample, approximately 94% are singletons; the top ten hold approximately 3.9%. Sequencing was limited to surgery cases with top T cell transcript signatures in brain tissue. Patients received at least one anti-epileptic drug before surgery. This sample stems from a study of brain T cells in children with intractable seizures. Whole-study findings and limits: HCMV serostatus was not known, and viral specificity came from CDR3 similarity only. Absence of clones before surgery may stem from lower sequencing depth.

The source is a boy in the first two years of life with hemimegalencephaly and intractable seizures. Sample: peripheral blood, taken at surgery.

The CDR3 here is CASHWGPGRNTQYF. The DNA of the CDR3 is TGTGCCAGCCATTGGGGTCCAGGTAGAAATACGCAGTATTTT. This chain connects TRBV28 to TRBJ2-3, with D unclear. Per germline, CDR1 MDHEN and CDR2 SYDVKM. The CDR3 has 14 amino acids. Trimming stripped 8 bases from V and 7 bases from J, with 19 bases between.